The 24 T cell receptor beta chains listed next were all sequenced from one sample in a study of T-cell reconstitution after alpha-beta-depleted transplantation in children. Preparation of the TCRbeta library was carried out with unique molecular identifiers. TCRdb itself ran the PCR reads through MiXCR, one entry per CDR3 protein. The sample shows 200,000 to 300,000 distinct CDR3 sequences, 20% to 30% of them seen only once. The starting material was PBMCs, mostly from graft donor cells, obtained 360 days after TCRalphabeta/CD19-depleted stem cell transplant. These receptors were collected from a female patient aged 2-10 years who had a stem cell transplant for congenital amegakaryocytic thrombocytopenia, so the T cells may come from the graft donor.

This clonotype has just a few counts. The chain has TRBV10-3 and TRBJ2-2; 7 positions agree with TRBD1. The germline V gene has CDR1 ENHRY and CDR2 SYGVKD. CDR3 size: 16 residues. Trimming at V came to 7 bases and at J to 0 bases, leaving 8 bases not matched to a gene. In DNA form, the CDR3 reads TGTGCCATCAATCCGACAGGGCGGCCGAACACCGGGGAGCTGTTTTTT. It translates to CAINPTGRPNTGELFF.

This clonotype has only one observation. For the CDR3, the DNA is TGTGCCAGCAGTGACGTGGGGGGTTCTAGCACAGATACGCAGTATTTT. It encodes CASSDVGGSSTDTQYF. The gene calls are TRBV2 and TRBJ2-3, with D tentatively TRBD2 (6 bases). CDR3 length: 16 amino acids. Germline loops: CDR1 SNHLY, CDR2 FYNNEI. Trimming took 3 bases from V and 0 from J, leaving 13 bases between them. Combining the CDR3 with reference TRBV2 and TRBJ2-3 gives the whole variable domain EPEVTQTPSHQVTQMGQEVILRCVPISNHLYFYWYRQILGQKVEFLVSFYNNEISEKSEIFDDQFSVERPDGSNFTLKIRSTKLEDSAMYFCASSDVGGSSTDTQYFGPGTRLTVL.

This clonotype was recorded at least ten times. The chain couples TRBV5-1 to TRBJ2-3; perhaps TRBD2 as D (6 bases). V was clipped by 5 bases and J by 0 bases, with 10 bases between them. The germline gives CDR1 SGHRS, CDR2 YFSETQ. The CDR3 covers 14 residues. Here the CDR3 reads CASRTGSSTDTQYF. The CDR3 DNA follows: TGCGCCAGCAGAACCGGGAGTAGCACAGATACGCAGTATTTT.

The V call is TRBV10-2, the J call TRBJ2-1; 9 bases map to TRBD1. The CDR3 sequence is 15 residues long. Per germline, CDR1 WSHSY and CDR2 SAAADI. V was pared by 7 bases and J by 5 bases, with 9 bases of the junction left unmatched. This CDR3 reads CASTKDRGQNNEQFF. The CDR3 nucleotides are TGCGCCAGCACCAAGGACAGGGGCCAGAACAATGAGCAGTTCTTC.

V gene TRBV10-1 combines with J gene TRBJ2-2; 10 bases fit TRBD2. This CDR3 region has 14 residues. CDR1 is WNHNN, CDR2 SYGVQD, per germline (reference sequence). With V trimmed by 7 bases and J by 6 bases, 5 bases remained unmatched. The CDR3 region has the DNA TGCGCCAGCAAGGCTAGCGGGGGTGCCGGGGAGCTGTTTTTT. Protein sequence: CASKASGGAGELFF.

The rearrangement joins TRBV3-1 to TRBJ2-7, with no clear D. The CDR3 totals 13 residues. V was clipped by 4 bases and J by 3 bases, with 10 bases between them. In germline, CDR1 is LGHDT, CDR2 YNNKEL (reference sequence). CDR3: CASSRDRFYEQYF. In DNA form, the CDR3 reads TGTGCCAGCAGCCGAGACCGTTTCTACGAGCAGTACTTC.

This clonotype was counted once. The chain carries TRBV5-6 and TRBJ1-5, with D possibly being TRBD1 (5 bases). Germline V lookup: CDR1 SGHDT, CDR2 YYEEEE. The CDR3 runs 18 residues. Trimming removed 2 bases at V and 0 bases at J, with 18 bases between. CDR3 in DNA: TGTGCCAGCAGCTTAACAAGGGGCAGGGTTTATAGCAATCAGCCCCAGCATTTT. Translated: CASSLTRGRVYSNQPQHF. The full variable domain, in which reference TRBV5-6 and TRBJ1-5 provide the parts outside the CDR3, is DAGVTQSPTHLIKTRGQQVTLRCSPKSGHDTVSWYQQALGQGPQFIFQYYEEEERQRGNFPDRFSGHQFPNYSSELNVNALLLGDSALYLCASSLTRGRVYSNQPQHFGDGTRLSIL.

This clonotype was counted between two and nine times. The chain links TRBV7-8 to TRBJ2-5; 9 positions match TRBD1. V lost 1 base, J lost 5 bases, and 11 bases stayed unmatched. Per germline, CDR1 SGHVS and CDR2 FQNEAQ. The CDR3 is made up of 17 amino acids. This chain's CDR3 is CASSLDGTGGPRETQYF. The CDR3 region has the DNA TGTGCCAGCAGCTTAGACGGTACAGGGGGCCCCAGGGAGACCCAGTACTTC.

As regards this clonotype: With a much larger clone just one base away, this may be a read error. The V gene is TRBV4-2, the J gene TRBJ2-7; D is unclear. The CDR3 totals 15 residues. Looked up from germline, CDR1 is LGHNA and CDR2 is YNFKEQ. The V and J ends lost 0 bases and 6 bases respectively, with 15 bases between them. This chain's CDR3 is CASSQDLSAYCEQYF. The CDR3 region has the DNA TGTGCCAGCAGCCAAGATCTTTCGGCATACTGCGAGCAGTACTTC.

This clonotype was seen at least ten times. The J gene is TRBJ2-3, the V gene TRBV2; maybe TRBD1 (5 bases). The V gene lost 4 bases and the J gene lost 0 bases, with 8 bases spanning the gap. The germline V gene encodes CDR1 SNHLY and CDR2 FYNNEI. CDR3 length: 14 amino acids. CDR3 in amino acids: CASSVDSSTDTQYF. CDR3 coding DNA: TGTGCCAGCAGTGTCGACAGTAGCACAGATACGCAGTATTTT.

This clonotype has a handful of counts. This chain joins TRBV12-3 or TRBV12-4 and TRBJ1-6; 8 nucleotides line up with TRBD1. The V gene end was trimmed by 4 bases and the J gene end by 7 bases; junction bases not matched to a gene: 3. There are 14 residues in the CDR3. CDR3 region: CASSSTGENSPLHF. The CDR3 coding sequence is TGTGCCAGCAGTTCGACAGGGGAGAATTCACCCCTCCACTTT.

The DNA for the CDR3 is TGTGCCAGTAGACTCTACAGGGGCGGTGGGATGAACACTGAAGCTTTCTTT. Its protein is CASRLYRGGGMNTEAFF. This chain links TRBV19 with TRBJ1-1; TRBD1 matches 7 bases. Germline loops: CDR1 LNHDA, CDR2 SQIVND (reference sequence). V was clipped by 6 bases and J by 0 bases; unmatched bases: 13. The CDR3 extends over 17 amino acids.

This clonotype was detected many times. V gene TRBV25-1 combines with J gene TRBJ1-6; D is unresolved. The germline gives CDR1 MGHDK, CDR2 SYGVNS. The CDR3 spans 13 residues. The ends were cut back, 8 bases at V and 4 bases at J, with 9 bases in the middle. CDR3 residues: CASAGPYNSPLHF. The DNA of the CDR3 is TGTGCCAGCGCGGGCCCTTATAATTCACCCCTCCACTTT. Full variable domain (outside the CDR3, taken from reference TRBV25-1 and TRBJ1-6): EADIYQTPRYLVIGTGKKITLECSQTMGHDKMYWYQQDPGMELHLIHYSYGVNSTEKGDLSSESTVSRIRTEHFPLTLESARPSHTSQYLCASAGPYNSPLHFGNGTRLTVT.

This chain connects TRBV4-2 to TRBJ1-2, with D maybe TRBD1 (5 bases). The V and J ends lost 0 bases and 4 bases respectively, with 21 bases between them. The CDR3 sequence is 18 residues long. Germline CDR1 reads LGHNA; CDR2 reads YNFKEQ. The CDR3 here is CASSQEGHAHNSPYGYTF. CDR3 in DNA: TGTGCCAGCAGCCAAGAGGGGCACGCTCATAACTCCCCCTATGGCTACACCTTC.

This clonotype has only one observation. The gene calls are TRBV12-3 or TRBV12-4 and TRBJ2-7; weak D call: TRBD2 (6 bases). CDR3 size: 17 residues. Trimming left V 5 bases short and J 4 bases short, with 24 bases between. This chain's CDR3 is CASSNTWRDGGLYEQYF. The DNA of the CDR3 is TGTGCCAGCAGTAATACCTGGCGGGATGGGGGATTATACGAGCAGTACTTC.

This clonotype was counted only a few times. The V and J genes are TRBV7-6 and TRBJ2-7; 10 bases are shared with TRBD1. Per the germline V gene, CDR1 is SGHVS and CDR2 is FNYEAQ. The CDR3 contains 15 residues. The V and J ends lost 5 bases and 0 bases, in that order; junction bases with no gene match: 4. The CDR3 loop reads CASSERQGASYEQYF. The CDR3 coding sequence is TGTGCCAGCAGCGAACGACAGGGGGCCTCCTACGAGCAGTACTTC.

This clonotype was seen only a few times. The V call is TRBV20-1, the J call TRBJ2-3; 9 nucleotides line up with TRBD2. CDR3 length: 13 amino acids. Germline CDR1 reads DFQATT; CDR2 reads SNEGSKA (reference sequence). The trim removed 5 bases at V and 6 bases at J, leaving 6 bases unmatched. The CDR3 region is CSARGGRADTQYF. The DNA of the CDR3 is TGCAGTGCTCGGGGCGGGAGGGCCGATACGCAGTATTTT.

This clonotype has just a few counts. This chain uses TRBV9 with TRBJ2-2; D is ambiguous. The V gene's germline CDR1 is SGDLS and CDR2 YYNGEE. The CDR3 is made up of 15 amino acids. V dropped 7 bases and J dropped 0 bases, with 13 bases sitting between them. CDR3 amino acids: CASAPRNANTGELFF. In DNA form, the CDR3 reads TGTGCCAGCGCCCCCCGGAACGCGAACACCGGGGAGCTGTTTTTT.

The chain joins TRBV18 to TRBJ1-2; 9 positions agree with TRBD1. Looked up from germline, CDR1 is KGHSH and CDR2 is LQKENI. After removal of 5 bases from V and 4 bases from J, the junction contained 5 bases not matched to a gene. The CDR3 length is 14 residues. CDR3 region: CASSTTGGGYGYTF. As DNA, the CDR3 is TGTGCCAGCTCAACTACAGGGGGCGGCTATGGCTACACCTTC.

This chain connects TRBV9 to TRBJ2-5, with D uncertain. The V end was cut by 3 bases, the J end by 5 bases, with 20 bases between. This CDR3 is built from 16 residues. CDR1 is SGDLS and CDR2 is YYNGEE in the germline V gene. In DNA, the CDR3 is TGTGCCAGCAGCGCCTCCTCCTCGACCCTTGCGGAGACCCAGTACTTC. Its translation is CASSASSSTLAETQYF.

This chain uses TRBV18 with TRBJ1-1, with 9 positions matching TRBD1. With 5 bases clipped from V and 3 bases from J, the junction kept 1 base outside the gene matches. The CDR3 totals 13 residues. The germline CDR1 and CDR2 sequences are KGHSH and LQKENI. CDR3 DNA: TGTGCCAGCTCAGGACAGGGGTACACTGAAGCTTTCTTT. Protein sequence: CASSGQGYTEAFF. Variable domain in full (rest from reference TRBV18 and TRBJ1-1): NAGVMQNPRHLVRRRGQEARLRCSPMKGHSHVYWYRQLPEEGLKFMVYLQKENIIDESGMPKERFSAEFPKEGPSILRIQQVVRGDSAAYFCASSGQGYTEAFFGQGTRLTVV.

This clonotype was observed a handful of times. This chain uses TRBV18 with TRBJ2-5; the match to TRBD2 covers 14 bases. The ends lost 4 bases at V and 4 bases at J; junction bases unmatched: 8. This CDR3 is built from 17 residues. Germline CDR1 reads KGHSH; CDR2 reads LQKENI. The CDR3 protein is CASSRPMTSGRGETQYF. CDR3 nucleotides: TGTGCCAGCTCACGCCCCATGACTAGCGGGAGGGGAGAGACCCAGTACTTC.

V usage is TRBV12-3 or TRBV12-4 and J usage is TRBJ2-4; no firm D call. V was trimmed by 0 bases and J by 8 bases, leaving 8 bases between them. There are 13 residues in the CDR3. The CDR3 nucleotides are TGTGCCAGCAGTTTAGCCGAATATGACATTCAGTACTTC. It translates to CASSLAEYDIQYF.

The CDR3 bases are TGTGCCAGCAGTTACCAGGGAGGTACCGGGGAGCTGTTTTTT. Translation gives CASSYQGGTGELFF. The chain links TRBV6-5 to TRBJ2-2, with D perhaps matching TRBD2 (6 bases). There are 14 residues in the CDR3. CDR1 and CDR2 (germline): MNHEY, SVGAGI. V was shortened by 2 bases and J by 5 bases, with 9 bases between the two germline ends.